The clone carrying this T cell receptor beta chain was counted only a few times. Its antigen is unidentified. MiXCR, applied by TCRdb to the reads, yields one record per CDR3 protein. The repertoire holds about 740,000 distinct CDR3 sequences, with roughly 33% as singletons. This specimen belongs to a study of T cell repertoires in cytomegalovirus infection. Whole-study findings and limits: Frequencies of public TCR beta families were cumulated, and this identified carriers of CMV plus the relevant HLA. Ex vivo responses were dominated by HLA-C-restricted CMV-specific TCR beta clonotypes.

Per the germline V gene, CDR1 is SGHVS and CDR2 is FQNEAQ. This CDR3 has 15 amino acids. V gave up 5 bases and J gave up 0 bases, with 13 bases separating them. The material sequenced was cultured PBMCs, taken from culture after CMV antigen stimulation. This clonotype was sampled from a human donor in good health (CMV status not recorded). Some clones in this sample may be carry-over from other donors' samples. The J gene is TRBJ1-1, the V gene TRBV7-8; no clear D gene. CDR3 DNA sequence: TGTGCCAGCAGCCTAAGGAGGGTGATGAACACTGAAGCTTTCTTT. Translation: CASSLRRVMNTEAFF. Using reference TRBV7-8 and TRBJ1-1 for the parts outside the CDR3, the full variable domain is GAGVSQSPRYKVAKRGQDVALRCDPISGHVSLFWYQQALGQGPEFLTYFQNEAQLDKSGLPSDRFFAERPEGSVSTLKIQRTQQEDSAVYLCASSLRRVMNTEAFFGQGTRLTVV.